A single sample gave rise to the 19 T cell receptor beta chains below, sequenced in a study of T cell repertoires in cytomegalovirus infection. In TCRdb, the reads were re-called with MiXCR into one record per CDR3 protein. The sample yields about 220,000 distinct CDR3 sequences, around two fifths seen once. No antigen is known for these receptors. The sample consisted of CD8+ T cells from cultured PBMCs, taken from culture after CMV antigen stimulation. The receptor set was obtained from a human donor in good health (CMV status not recorded). Some clones in this sample may be carry-over from other donors' samples.

The CDR3: CASRLWVTSGGEEDTQYF. The CDR3 DNA sequence: TGTGCCAGCAGGTTATGGGTGACTAGCGGGGGCGAGGAAGATACGCAGTATTTT. The chain links TRBV7-6 to TRBJ2-3; 12 nucleotides line up with TRBD2. CDR3 size: 18 residues. The junction had 15 bases not matched to a gene; V was cut back by 6 bases and J by 5 bases. Per germline, CDR1 SGHVS and CDR2 FNYEAQ.

As regards this clonotype: A read error may produce the germline difference seen at one junction end. V is TRBV7-8 and J is TRBJ1-4; D ambiguous. CDR1 and CDR2 (germline): SGHVS, FQNEAQ. CDR3 length: 14 residues. CDR3 nucleotides: TGTGCCAGCAGATTAGCCGGGTTCCCTGAAAAACTGTTTTTT. Its protein is CASRLAGFPEKLFF.

The chain has TRBV12-5 and TRBJ1-2; unclear D gene. This CDR3 spans 14 amino acids. Deletions cut 6 bases from V and 4 bases from J, with 15 bases between. Germline assignment: CDR1 LGHNT and CDR2 FRNRAP. The chain's CDR3 is CASGSSTYLYGYTF. The DNA for the CDR3 is TGTGCTAGTGGATCCTCGACGTACCTCTATGGCTACACCTTC. The whole variable domain, remainder taken from reference TRBV12-5 and TRBJ1-2, is DARVTQTPRHKVTEMGQEVTMRCQPILGHNTVFWYRQTMMQGLELLAYFRNRAPLDDSGMPKDRFSAEMPDATLATLKIQPSEPRDSAVYFCASGSSTYLYGYTFGSGTRLTVV.

This chain joins TRBV7-3 and TRBJ1-6, with D possibly TRBD1 on 5 matching bases. Germline V gene lookup returns CDR1 SGHTA and CDR2 FQGTGA. The ends were cut back, 2 bases at V and 11 bases at J, with 10 bases in the middle. CDR3 length: 13 amino acids. DNA for the CDR3: TGTGCCAGCAGCTTAGGGGGGAATACACCCCTCCACTTT. It encodes CASSLGGNTPLHF.

The sample holds a few counts of this clonotype. The rearrangement uses TRBV28 and TRBJ2-1, with TRBD1 matching 7 bases. V lost 6 bases to trimming and J lost 1 base; unmatched junction nucleotides: 6. There are 15 residues in the CDR3. The germline V gene has CDR1 MDHEN and CDR2 SYDVKM. CDR3 DNA: TGTGCCAGCAGGCCGACAGGGATTTCCTACAATGAGCAGTTCTTC. Translation: CASRPTGISYNEQFF.

The chain couples TRBV20-1 to TRBJ1-4; D is ambiguous. Germline CDR1 is DFQATT and CDR2 is SNEGSKA (reference sequence). V was trimmed by 0 bases and J by 8 bases, leaving 25 bases between them. The CDR3 covers 18 residues. In DNA, the CDR3 is TGCAGTGCTAGAGATGTGTACGAGACCCGGGCCCCTCAGGAAAAACTGTTTTTT. This sequence encodes CSARDVYETRAPQEKLFF.

This rearrangement joins TRBV2 to TRBJ2-3; no definite D call. Trimming took 1 base from V and 2 from J, leaving 22 bases between them. The germline gives CDR1 SNHLY, CDR2 FYNNEI. The CDR3 runs to 19 residues. The CDR3 is CASSEDLRWAEIVTDTQYF. The CDR3 nucleotides are TGTGCCAGCAGTGAAGACCTCCGATGGGCAGAAATAGTCACAGATACGCAGTATTTT. Based on the CDR3 plus reference TRBV2 and TRBJ2-3, the full variable domain is EPEVTQTPSHQVTQMGQEVILRCVPISNHLYFYWYRQILGQKVEFLVSFYNNEISEKSEIFDDQFSVERPDGSNFTLKIRSTKLEDSAMYFCASSEDLRWAEIVTDTQYFGPGTRLTVL.

The table lists this clonotype with many counts. This chain links TRBV7-6 with TRBJ2-1, with 8 bases lining up with TRBD2. The CDR3 loop spans 15 amino acids. The germline CDR1 and CDR2 sequences are SGHVS and FNYEAQ. Unmatched junction bases numbered 14, after V lost 1 base and J lost 15 bases. Here the CDR3 DNA reads TGTGCCAGCAGCTTAGGGTCCGGGGGGGCCAGTGGCCTGTTCTTC. It encodes CASSLGSGGASGLFF.

V and J are TRBV27 and TRBJ1-1; no reliable D call. Germline lookup yields CDR1 MNHEY and CDR2 SMNVEV (reference sequence). V lost 2 bases and J 2 bases, leaving 9 bases between the germline ends. The CDR3 runs to 14 residues. The CDR3 nucleotides are TGTGCCAGCAGTTTAAGCCGGACTAACACTGAAGCTTTCTTT. Amino acid sequence: CASSLSRTNTEAFF.

The chain is built from TRBV29-1 and TRBJ2-7; 7 nucleotides align to TRBD1. This CDR3 spans 13 amino acids. Losses at the gene ends were 3 bases for V and 3 bases for J; bases not matched to a gene: 5. Germline V gene lookup returns CDR1 SQVTM and CDR2 ANQGSEA. The CDR3 region has the DNA TGCAGCGTTGAGACAGGGACAAGCTACGAGCAGTACTTC. Translating gives CSVETGTSYEQYF.

The chain recombines TRBV6-2 or TRBV6-3 with TRBJ2-4, with 7 positions matching TRBD1. V trimming: 6 bases; J trimming: 0 bases; junction bases outside the gene matches: 11. This CDR3 comprises 17 residues. Germline V lookup: CDR1 MNHEY, CDR2 SVGEGT. The CDR3 spells CASRRLTGDLAKNIQYF. CDR3 coding DNA: TGTGCCAGCAGACGCCTTACAGGGGACCTAGCCAAAAACATTCAGTACTTC.

This chain links TRBV9 with TRBJ2-4; 9 bases are shared with TRBD2. CDR1 SGDLS and CDR2 YYNGEE come from the germline V gene. CDR3 length: 18 residues. Trimming cost V 1 base and J 1 base; bases outside gene matches: 9. In DNA, the CDR3 is TGTGCCAGCAGCGTAACGGGACTAGCACTAGGGGCCAAAAACATTCAGTACTTC. Translation gives CASSVTGLALGAKNIQYF.

V is TRBV12-5 and J is TRBJ1-1; TRBD1 matches at 10 bases. V shed 2 bases and J 7 bases; nucleotides not matched to a gene: 16. Per germline, CDR1 LGHNT and CDR2 FRNRAP. This CDR3 comprises 18 residues. CDR3 nucleotide sequence: TGTGCTAGTGGTTTGCACGTGATGGAAACGGGACAGGGGAATGAAGCTTTCTTT. This translates into CASGLHVMETGQGNEAFF.

The chain employs TRBV7-6 and TRBJ2-1; tentative D call: TRBD2 (6 bases). The germline CDR1 and CDR2 sequences are SGHVS and FNYEAQ. The CDR3 extends over 14 amino acids. Trimming shortened V by 3 bases and J by 4 bases, and 10 bases separated the two germline ends. The CDR3 is CASSLLATYNEQFF. The CDR3 DNA is TGTGCCAGCAGCTTGCTAGCGACTTACAATGAGCAGTTCTTC. Full variable domain (rest looked up from reference TRBV7-6 and TRBJ2-1): GAGVSQSPRYKVTKRGQDVALRCDPISGHVSLYWYRQALGQGPEFLTYFNYEAQQDKSGLPNDRFSAERPEGSISTLTIQRTEQRDSAMYRCASSLLATYNEQFFGPGTRLTVL.

The chain joins TRBV7-9 to TRBJ2-1, with D possibly TRBD2 on 5 matching bases. This CDR3 spans 15 amino acids. V was clipped by 1 base and J by 6 bases, with 13 bases between them. The germline CDR1 and CDR2 sequences are SEHNR and FQNEAQ (reference sequence). As DNA, the CDR3 is TGTGCCAGCAGCTTAGTGGTTCGAGGGAGCAATGAGCAGTTCTTC. Residues: CASSLVVRGSNEQFF.

The chain couples TRBV4-2 to TRBJ2-2, with D perhaps matching TRBD2 (6 bases). The germline V gene encodes CDR1 LGHNA and CDR2 YNFKEQ. The length of the CDR3 is 14 residues. Trimming cost V 0 bases and J 7 bases, with 9 bases left between them. CDR3 in DNA: TGTGCCAGCAGCCAAGAACCTAGCGTCGGGGAGCTGTTTTTT. Translation gives CASSQEPSVGELFF.

V and J are TRBV7-9 and TRBJ2-3, with TRBD2 as a possible D gene (6 bases). The CDR3 has 13 residues. Trimming removed 0 bases at V and 8 bases at J, with 9 bases between. Germline V CDR1 and CDR2: SEHNR, FQNEAQ (reference sequence). The CDR3 nucleotides read TGTGCCAGCAGCTTAGCGCGGGAAGGTACGCAGTATTTT. Amino acid sequence: CASSLAREGTQYF.

The chain recombines TRBV5-6 with TRBJ2-7, with 12 bases that match TRBD2. CDR1 is SGHDT, CDR2 YYEEEE, per germline. This CDR3 comprises 15 residues. Trimming at V came to 4 bases and at J to 4 bases, leaving 6 bases not matched to a gene. The CDR3 here is CASSESGLAGYEQYF. The DNA of the CDR3 is TGTGCCAGCAGCGAGTCCGGACTAGCGGGATACGAGCAGTACTTC. The full variable domain, its missing parts supplied by reference TRBV5-6 and TRBJ2-7, is DAGVTQSPTHLIKTRGQQVTLRCSPKSGHDTVSWYQQALGQGPQFIFQYYEEEERQRGNFPDRFSGHQFPNYSSELNVNALLLGDSALYLCASSESGLAGYEQYFGPGTRLTVT.

The J gene is TRBJ2-7, the V gene TRBV9; D may be TRBD1 (5 bases). CDR1 is SGDLS, CDR2 YYNGEE, per germline. CDR3 length: 14 amino acids. Trimming shortened V by 6 bases and J by 5 bases, and 18 bases separated the two germline ends. This chain's CDR3 is CASTPGQGGHEQYF. In DNA form, the CDR3 reads TGTGCCAGCACCCCTGGGCAGGGCGGCCACGAGCAGTACTTC.